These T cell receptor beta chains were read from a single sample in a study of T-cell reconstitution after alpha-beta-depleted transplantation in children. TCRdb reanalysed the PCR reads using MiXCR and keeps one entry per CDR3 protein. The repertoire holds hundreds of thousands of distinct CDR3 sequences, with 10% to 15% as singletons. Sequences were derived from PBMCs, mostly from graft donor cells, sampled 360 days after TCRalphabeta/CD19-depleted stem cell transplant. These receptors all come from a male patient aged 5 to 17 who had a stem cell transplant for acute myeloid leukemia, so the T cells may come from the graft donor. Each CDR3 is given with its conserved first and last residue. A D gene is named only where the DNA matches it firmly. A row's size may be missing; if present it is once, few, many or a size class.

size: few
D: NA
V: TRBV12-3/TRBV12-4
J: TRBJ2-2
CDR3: CASSPITGTGTGTGELFF
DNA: TGTGCCAGCAGCCCTATTACGGGGACCGGTACGGGGACCGGGGAGCTGTTTTTT

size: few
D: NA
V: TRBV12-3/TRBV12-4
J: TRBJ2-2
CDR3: CASSPKRSLDTGELFF
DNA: TGTGCCAGCAGCCCCAAGAGGTCCCTTGACACCGGGGAGCTGTTTTTT

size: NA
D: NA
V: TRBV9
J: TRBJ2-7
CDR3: CASSVVPDPYEQYF
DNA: TGTGCCAGCAGCGTAGTCCCGGATCCCTACGAGCAGTACTTC

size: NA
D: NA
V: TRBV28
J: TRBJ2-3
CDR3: CASSLAGPTDTQYF
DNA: TGTGCCAGCAGTTTAGCGGGTCCGACAGATACGCAGTATTTT

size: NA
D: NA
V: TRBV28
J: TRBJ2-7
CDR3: CASRDLHGDEQYF
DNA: TGTGCCAGCCGGGACCTACACGGCGACGAGCAGTACTTC

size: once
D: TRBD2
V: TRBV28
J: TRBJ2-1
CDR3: CASRTPTSGNDEQFF
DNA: TGTGCCAGCAGGACCCCGACTAGCGGGAACGATGAGCAGTTCTTC

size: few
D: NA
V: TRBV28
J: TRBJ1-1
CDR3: CASSFRGSVSNTEAFF
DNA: TGTGCCAGCAGTTTCCGGGGCAGTGTATCGAACACTGAAGCTTTCTTT

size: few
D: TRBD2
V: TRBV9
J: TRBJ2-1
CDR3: CASSFGVGLAPNEQFF
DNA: TGTGCCAGCAGCTTTGGGGTGGGACTAGCCCCCAATGAGCAGTTCTTC

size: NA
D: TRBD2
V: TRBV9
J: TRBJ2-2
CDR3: CASSVLQTSWGTGELFF
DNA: TGTGCCAGCAGCGTACTTCAGACTAGCTGGGGCACCGGGGAGCTGTTTTTT

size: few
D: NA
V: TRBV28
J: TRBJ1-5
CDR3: CASSSWRRGSSQPQHF
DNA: TGTGCCAGCAGTTCCTGGCGCAGGGGCTCATCCCAGCCCCAGCATTTT

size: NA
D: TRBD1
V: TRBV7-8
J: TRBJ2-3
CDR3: CASSPIPRQGRSTDTQYF
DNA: TGTGCCAGCAGCCCTATCCCTCGACAGGGTCGTTCCACAGATACGCAGTATTTT

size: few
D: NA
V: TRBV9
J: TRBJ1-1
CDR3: CASSVSDFWNTEAFF
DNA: TGTGCCAGCAGCGTATCGGACTTTTGGAACACTGAAGCTTTCTTT

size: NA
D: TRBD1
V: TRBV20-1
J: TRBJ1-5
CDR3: CSARDPRETGGNQPQHF
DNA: TGCAGTGCTAGAGATCCCCGGGAGACAGGGGGCAATCAGCCCCAGCATTTT

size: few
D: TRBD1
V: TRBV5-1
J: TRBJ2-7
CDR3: CASSPSGQLYEQYF
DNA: TGCGCCAGCAGCCCGTCGGGACAGCTCTACGAGCAGTACTTC

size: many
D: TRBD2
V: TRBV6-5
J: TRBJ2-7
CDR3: CASRNGRGGSYEQYF
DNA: TGTGCCAGCAGAAACGGACGGGGGGGCTCCTACGAGCAGTACTTC

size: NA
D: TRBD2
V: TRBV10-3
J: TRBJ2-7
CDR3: CAISAGLARTPYEQYF
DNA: TGTGCCATCAGTGCCGGACTAGCGCGAACTCCTTACGAGCAGTACTTC

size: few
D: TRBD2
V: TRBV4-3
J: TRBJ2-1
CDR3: CASSQVPAGGRVEQFF
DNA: TGCGCCAGCAGCCAAGTTCCGGCTGGCGGGAGAGTTGAGCAGTTCTTC

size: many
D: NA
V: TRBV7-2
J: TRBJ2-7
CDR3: CASSRSSEQYF
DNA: TGTGCCAGCAGCCGATCTAGCGAGCAGTACTTC

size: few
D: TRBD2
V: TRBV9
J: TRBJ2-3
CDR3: CASSVVGTITDTQYF
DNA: TGTGCCAGCAGCGTAGTCGGGACTATCACAGATACGCAGTATTTT

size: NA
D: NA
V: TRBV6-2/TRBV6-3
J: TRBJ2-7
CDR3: CASSYEQASSYEQYF
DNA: TGTGCCAGCAGTTACGAACAGGCCAGCTCCTACGAGCAGTACTTC

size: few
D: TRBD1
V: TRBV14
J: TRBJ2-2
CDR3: CASSQGNRGLLRTGELFF
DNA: TGTGCCAGCAGCCAAGGGAACAGGGGGCTTCTGCGTACCGGGGAGCTGTTTTTT

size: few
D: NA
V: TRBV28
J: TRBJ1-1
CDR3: CASSPPAVGTEAFF
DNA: TGTGCCAGCAGTCCTCCGGCTGTGGGGACTGAAGCTTTCTTT

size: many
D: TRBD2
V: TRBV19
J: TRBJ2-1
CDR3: CASTLGLAGVNEQFF
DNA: TGTGCCAGTACCTTGGGACTAGCGGGAGTTAATGAGCAGTTCTTC

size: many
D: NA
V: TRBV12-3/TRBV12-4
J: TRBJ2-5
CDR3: CASSLYPRLGPQETQYF
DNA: TGTGCCAGCAGTTTATATCCCCGTCTGGGGCCCCAAGAGACCCAGTACTTC

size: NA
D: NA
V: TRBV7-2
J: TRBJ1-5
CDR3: CASSLFGAGGNQPQHF
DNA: TGTGCCAGCAGCTTATTTGGGGCAGGAGGGAATCAGCCCCAGCATTTT

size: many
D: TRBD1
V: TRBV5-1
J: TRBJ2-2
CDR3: CASSSPGQTFTGELFF
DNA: TGCGCCAGCAGCTCACCGGGACAGACTTTCACCGGGGAGCTGTTTTTT

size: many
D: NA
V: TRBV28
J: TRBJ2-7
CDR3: CASSLVGSLSSYEQYF
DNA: TGTGCCAGCAGTTTAGTAGGGTCCTTGAGCTCCTACGAGCAGTACTTC

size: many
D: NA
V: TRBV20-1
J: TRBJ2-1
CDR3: CSAIVRFVANYNEQFF
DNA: TGCAGTGCTATAGTGAGGTTCGTAGCGAACTACAATGAGCAGTTCTTC

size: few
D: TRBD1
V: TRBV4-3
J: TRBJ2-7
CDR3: CASSQLPTGTAYEQYF
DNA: TGCGCCAGCAGCCAATTACCAACCGGGACAGCCTACGAGCAGTACTTC

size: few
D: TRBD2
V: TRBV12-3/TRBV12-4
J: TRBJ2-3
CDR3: CASSFLSGRAGTDTQYF
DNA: TGTGCCAGCAGTTTTCTTAGCGGGAGGGCCGGGACAGATACGCAGTATTTT

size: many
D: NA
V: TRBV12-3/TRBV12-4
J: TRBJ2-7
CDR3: CASSLGAGYTYEQYF
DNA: TGTGCCAGCAGTTTAGGAGCGGGCTACACCTACGAGCAGTACTTC

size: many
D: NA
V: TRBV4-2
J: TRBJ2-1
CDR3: CASSQDLLSREQFF
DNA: TGTGCCAGCAGCCAGGACCTCCTAAGCAGGGAGCAGTTCTTC

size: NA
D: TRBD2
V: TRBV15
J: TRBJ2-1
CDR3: CATRRTSGRRNEQFF
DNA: TGTGCCACCCGACGGACTAGCGGGAGGCGGAATGAGCAGTTCTTC

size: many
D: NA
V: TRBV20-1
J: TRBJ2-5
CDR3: CSARVSGFLQETQYF
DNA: TGCAGTGCTAGAGTATCGGGGTTCCTACAAGAGACCCAGTACTTC

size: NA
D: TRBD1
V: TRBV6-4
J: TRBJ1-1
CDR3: CASSDKDRGGEAFF
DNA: TGTGCCAGCAGTGACAAGGACAGGGGTGGTGAAGCTTTCTTT

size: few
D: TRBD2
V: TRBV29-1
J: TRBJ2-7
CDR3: CSAFIPAQTSGRYGEQYF
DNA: TGCAGCGCGTTTATACCGGCCCAGACTAGCGGGAGGTACGGGGAGCAGTACTTC

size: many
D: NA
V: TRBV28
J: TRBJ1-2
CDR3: CASSLLLSNYGYTF
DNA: TGTGCCAGCAGTCTCCTGCTTTCTAACTATGGCTACACCTTC

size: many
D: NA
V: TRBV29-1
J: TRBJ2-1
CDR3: CSVVRDTRYNEQFF
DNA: TGCAGCGTCGTCCGGGACACCCGATACAATGAGCAGTTCTTC

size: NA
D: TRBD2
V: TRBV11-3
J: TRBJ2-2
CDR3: CASSLGRSLTSGVNTGELFF
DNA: TGTGCCAGCAGCTTAGGACGGTCACTGACTAGCGGGGTCAACACCGGGGAGCTGTTTTTT

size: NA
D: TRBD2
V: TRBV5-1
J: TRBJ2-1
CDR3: CASSSGLGPAGTYNEQFF
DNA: TGCGCCAGCAGCTCGGGACTAGGACCTGCAGGGACCTACAATGAGCAGTTCTTC

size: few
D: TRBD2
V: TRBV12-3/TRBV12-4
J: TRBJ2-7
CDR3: CASSFLATSGRSYEQYF
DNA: TGTGCCAGCAGTTTTCTTGCGACTAGCGGGAGATCCTACGAGCAGTACTTC

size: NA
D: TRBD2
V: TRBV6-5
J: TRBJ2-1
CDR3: CASSFTSDLINEQFF
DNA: TGTGCCAGCAGTTTCACTAGCGACTTAATCAATGAGCAGTTCTTC

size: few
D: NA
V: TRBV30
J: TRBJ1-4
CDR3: CAWSVGYSVFF
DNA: TGTGCCTGGAGCGTGGGGTATAGTGTGTTTTTT

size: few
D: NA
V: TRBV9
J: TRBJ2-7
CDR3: CASISRCYEQYF
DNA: TGTGCCAGCATTTCGCGGTGCTACGAGCAGTACTTC

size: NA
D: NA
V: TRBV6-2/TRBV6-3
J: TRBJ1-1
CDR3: CASMHRSGYGAEAFF
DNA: TGTGCCAGCATGCATAGATCAGGGTATGGGGCTGAAGCTTTCTTT

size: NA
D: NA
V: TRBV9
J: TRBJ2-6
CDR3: CASSVLWSGANVLTF
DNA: TGTGCCAGCAGCGTATTGTGGTCTGGGGCCAACGTCCTGACTTTC

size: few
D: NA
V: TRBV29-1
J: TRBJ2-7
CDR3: CSVGTRGGYEQYF
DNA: TGCAGCGTAGGGACCAGGGGCGGGTACGAGCAGTACTTC

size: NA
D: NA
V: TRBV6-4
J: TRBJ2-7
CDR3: CASSETFPGEQYF
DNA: TGTGCCAGCAGTGAAACATTCCCGGGCGAGCAGTACTTC

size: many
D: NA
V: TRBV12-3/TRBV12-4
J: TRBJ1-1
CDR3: CASSPSAGTEAFF
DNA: TGTGCCAGCAGTCCGAGCGCCGGGACTGAAGCTTTCTTT

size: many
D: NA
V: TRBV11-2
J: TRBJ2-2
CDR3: CASSRLQGATGELFF
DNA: TGTGCCAGCAGCCGGCTACAGGGTGCCACCGGGGAGCTGTTTTTT

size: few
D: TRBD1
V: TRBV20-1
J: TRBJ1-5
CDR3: CSARDRGQGPQHF
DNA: TGCAGTGCTAGAGATAGAGGACAGGGGCCCCAGCATTTT

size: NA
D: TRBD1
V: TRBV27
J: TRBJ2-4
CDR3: CASSTGQEINIQYF
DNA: TGTGCCAGCAGTACGGGACAGGAGATAAACATTCAGTACTTC